The text below deals with one TCR beta chain. The sample is drawn from a study of preoperative IRX-2 immunotherapy in early breast cancer. Documented treatment: preoperative locoregional IRX-2 cytokine immunotherapy. This phase Ib study tested locoregional IRX-2 cytokine immunotherapy given before surgery. Repertoires were generated with immunoSEQ multiplex PCR, while TCRdb's copy carries only in-frame clones and drops some. Here the sample spans about 98,000 clones, roughly 85% being singletons. The germline V gene encodes CDR1 MDHEN and CDR2 SYDVKM. This CDR3 has 16 amino acids. The V end was cut by 5 bases, the J end by 4 bases, with 18 bases between.

Sequenced material: tumor tissue, taken after IRX-2 immunotherapy. The V and J genes are TRBV28 and TRBJ1-5, with a possible D match to TRBD1 (5 bases). This sequence originates from a human donor with breast cancer. The CDR3 region is CASSTYRGRKNQPQHF. CDR3 DNA: TGTGCCAGCAGTACGTACCGGGGACGGAAAAATCAGCCCCAGCATTTT.